This T cell receptor (beta chain) was captured by sequencing in a study of T cells in Graves' hyperthyroidism and ophthalmopathy (dated by TCRdb to the late 2010s). As for the study more broadly: Peripheral blood was collected at initial diagnosis, before any treatment. Once sampling was done, hyperthyroidism patients were given methimazole at a starting dose of 30 mg daily, whereas ophthalmopathy patients were given high-dose intravenous methylprednisolone. Thyroid tissue and blood T-cell repertoires from six Graves' hyperthyroidism patients were also compared in the study. Prospective prediction of ophthalmopathy was tested in an independent validation cohort consisting of 18 hyperthyroidism patients and approximately 16 patients who later progressed to ophthalmopathy. To identify TCR V-J signatures that set the groups apart, the researchers used a discovery cohort of 100 patients, made up of 40 to 45 with Graves' ophthalmopathy and 57 with stable Graves' hyperthyroidism. For training and testing, the roughly 93 patients in the discovery cohort were randomly divided in a 7:3 ratio. According to the paper, TCR Vbeta CDR3 sequencing was carried out on approximately 140 peripheral blood samples, which came from 40 to 45 ophthalmopathy, 75 to 80 hyperthyroidism and some 17 progressor patients. What the work shows at the level of the full study, not this receptor alone: In validation, the model predicted progression to ophthalmopathy with approximately 69% sensitivity and over 72% specificity, a median of 6.5 months before onset. In cross-validation, a model built on a 13 V-J signature told ophthalmopathy apart from stable hyperthyroidism with just under 90% sensitivity and roughly 81% specificity, and in testing the same model reached 80%/75%. Sample size was not statistically predetermined, and investigators were not blinded to group allocation. Most expanded thyroid clonotypes (frequency above 0.001) were also detected in blood, a finding suggesting that blood repertoires may reflect thyroid immune responses.

The TCR beta CDR3 regions were amplified from RNA transcripts. A first-round RT-PCR of the TCR CDR3 used the HTBI primer set with the Qiagen OneStep RT-PCR kit. Libraries were constructed in a second round of multiplex PCR, after which size selection and purification were carried out. Paired-end sequencing of the libraries was performed with 100 bp reads on an Illumina HiSeq2000. From the authors' description of their analysis: Raw data were processed with SOAPnuke, discarding reads with adapters, uncalled bases, mean Phred below 15, or no exact constant-primer or identifier match. High-quality paired reads were merged using COPE v1.2.5, and each unique nucleotide sequence was defined as a clonotype. MiTCR v1.1 was used to align the clonotypes against IMGT TRBV, TRBD and TRBJ reference segments. The analysis was restricted to V-J combinations with a frequency above 0.0001, which together covered 99.2% of the repertoires. A TCS score was defined as the ratio between F50 (clonal expansion) and ExV (chaos), using BLOSUM62-based TCRdist between CDR3 peptides within each V-J. Welch's t-statistics and random forest reduced 514 V-J features to 13, which were used in a naive Bayes classifier (R e1071). Starting from the raw public reads, TCRdb applied fastp trimming at Q25, assembled clones with MiXCR and retained in-frame beta chains. CDR3 protein sequences are deduplicated, and each keeps its most common genes and DNA. The authors' filters were not applied to this entry. This sample lists more than 550,000 distinct CDR3 sequences; approximately 15% were detected once. About a sixth of the sample is in the top ten clones.

The germline V gene encodes CDR1 MDHEN and CDR2 SYDVKM. CDR3 length: 13 amino acids, cysteine to phenylalanine. Only CDR3 DNA remains: 39 bases, in frame from the first base. Deletion took 7 bases off V and 0 bases off J, with a span of 10 bases between the germline ends. This clonotype has ten or more counts. Its recognized antigen is unknown. No base quality information exists; no much larger clone differs at one position. Stable Graves' hyperthyroidism was defined as the absence of progression to ophthalmopathy over 18 months of follow-up. The hyperthyroidism patients were between 18 and 65 years old and newly diagnosed, with a disease duration of less than 2 months. The study excluded patients with uncontrolled infections, other autoimmune diseases, pregnancy or lactation. Diagnoses were based on clinical symptoms, serum thyroxine and TRAb, thyroid ultrasound and orbital computed tomography. PBMCs were isolated from about 9.1 ml of fresh peripheral blood by Ficoll-Paque density gradient centrifugation. Trizol reagent was used to extract total RNA, and RNA quality was then checked on an Agilent 2100 Bioanalyzer.

The TCR was taken from a man over 45 with Graves' hyperthyroidism. Sequencing was carried out using blood. The sequence is built from TRBV28 and TRBJ2-7; the D segment could be TRBD2, given 6 matching bases. The CDR3 amino acid sequence is: CASTGGTSYEQYF. The sequenced DNA is TGTGCCAGCACTGGGGGGACCTCCTACGAGCAGTACTTC.